This TCR beta chain originates from a study of somatic mutations in cytotoxic T cells in rheumatoid arthritis. Study-wide background: No treatment had yet been given when patient blood (around 27 ml EDTA) was drawn, right after diagnosis.

Germline V CDR1 and CDR2: MGHRA, YSYEKL. CDR3 length: 15 residues. The junction had 5 bases not matched to a gene; V was cut back by 0 bases and J by 6 bases. This clone was seen just once. The antigen is unknown. Study-wide results and limits: In the expanded CD8+ clones, the antigen targets remained unknown. There was no significant difference in CD8+ T-cell clonality between rheumatoid arthritis patients and age-matched healthy controls.

In the original analysis: Matching between patient CD8+ clones larger than 1% and published virus-specific TCRB sequences was rare. The data were produced by immunoSEQ multiplex PCR, yet TCRdb's version contains in-frame clones alone and is incomplete. Clonal size and the V and J genes are those of that table, whereas D and trimming came from the DNA. This table has tens of thousands of clones, over 75% appearing once. The chain recombines TRBV4-1 with TRBJ1-2; 9 nucleotides align to TRBD1. The sequence was obtained from an adult with rheumatoid arthritis. The specimen sequenced was CD8+ T cells sorted from blood. CDR3 amino acids: CASSQDRDRDHGYTF. The CDR3 bases are TGCGCCAGCAGCCAAGATAGGGACAGGGATCATGGCTACACCTTC.